This T cell receptor beta chain comes out of a study of T cells in localized non-small cell lung cancer (dated by TCRdb to about 2020). Regarding the research as a whole: The study analyzed T cell repertoires of 200 to 250 early-stage NSCLC patients, comparing tumors and uninvolved tumor-adjacent lungs. The cohort consisted of around 250 treatment-naive NSCLC patients whose localized lung tumors had been resected. NSCLC patients had a mean age of approximately 66 years, and 129 were male and around 99 female.

At diagnosis, tumor, uninvolved tumor-adjacent lung and peripheral blood were collected and then preserved as a mix of FFPE and fresh-frozen material. For TCR repertoire profiling, blood samples were analyzed in the form of peripheral blood mononuclear cells. A word on this clone: Its antigen remains unidentified. No per-base quality is available; no much larger clone lies one base away.

The paper as a whole reports these results and caveats: Because the study design was exploratory, TCR variables were selected using unadjusted p-values without false-discovery rate correction. Because multi-region sequencing of the tumors was not done, intratumor heterogeneity could not be ruled out. Longer overall survival was associated with higher T cell density in blood, whereas shorter survival was associated with higher clonality in adjacent lung. The highest T cell clonality was observed in uninvolved tumor-adjacent lung, where clonality exceeded that of tumor, suggesting that antigenic responses were more focused in uninvolved tumor-adjacent lung. A median of approximately 55 of the top 100 tumor clones were detected in paired uninvolved adjacent lung, and some 28 of these tumor clones were also found among the top 100 clones of the paired uninvolved adjacent lung.

The immunoSEQ Assay was used to sequence TCR beta CDR3 regions from DNA. Concerning the study's data processing: To compute T cell density, TCR beta template counts were normalized to usable DNA, which was estimated by amplifying housekeeping genes. Richness was estimated with the preseqR package, extrapolating to 400,000 templates for PBMC samples and 120,000 templates for tissue samples. Clonality was calculated as one minus Pielou's evenness. To identify tissue-enriched TCRs, differential abundance testing was run on productive amino-acid clonotypes with a minimum total count of 5 and an alpha of 0.1. The Jaccard Index and the Morisita Overlap Index were used to measure how much the repertoires overlapped between compartments. GLIPH grouped TCR beta CDR3s together with public tetramer-defined viral CDR3s, and a viral motif had to include at least three viral sequences and show V-gene enrichment. TCRdb took over this immuneACCESS table, retaining in-frame rearrangements with V and J assigned. Such tables are incomplete; in checked studies, under half of the missing clones stem from an unresolved V gene, and the remainder is unexplained. Clone size and V and J calls were adopted from that table, with D and trimming inferred from the DNA. In this sample the table shows 35,000 to 50,000 clones, more than 85% of which occur a single time. The leading ten clones occupy under 12% of the sample.

In the germline V gene, CDR1 corresponds to MNHEY and CDR2 to SVGAGI. The CDR3 has 13 amino acids, counting the end cysteine and phenylalanine. Of all the DNA, just the CDR3 is kept, 39 bases in frame from base 1. V loses 5 bases, J loses 4 bases, and the germline ends lie 11 bases apart. The chain couples TRBV6-5 to TRBJ2-5; 7 matching bases give a weak D call of TRBD2. The TCR comes from a woman aged 35-70 years with stage II lung adenocarcinoma. The sequencing here drew on PBMCs, taken before any cancer treatment. The bases are TGTGCCAGCAGTCGGGGGGCGGGAGAGACCCAGTACTTC. Its product reads: CASSRGAGETQYF.